Shown below are 12 T cell receptor beta chains from a single sample sequenced in a study of blood T cell repertoires in COVID-19. Clones were sequenced by immunoSEQ multiplex PCR, and TCRdb holds only the in-frame ones, with some missing. The table includes roughly 120,000 clones, about nine tenths detected once. The source material was peripheral blood. Receptors originate from a man between 45 and 60 years old with active COVID-19.

The chain links TRBV7-6 to TRBJ2-2; TRBD1 matches 8 bases. There are 17 residues in the CDR3. V lost 2 bases to trimming and J lost 4 bases; unmatched junction nucleotides: 9. Germline CDR1 and CDR2: SGHVS and FNYEAQ. CDR3 region: CASSLSPGQGATGELFF. CDR3 nucleotides: TGTGCCAGCAGCTTAAGCCCTGGACAGGGAGCCACCGGGGAGCTGTTTTTT.

The chain links TRBV7-7 to TRBJ2-2; 7 positions match TRBD2. This CDR3 is 15 amino acids long. Germline V CDR1 and CDR2: SSHAT, FNYEAQ (reference sequence). The ends lost 5 bases at V and 6 bases at J; junction bases unmatched: 9. The CDR3 sequence: CASSRGRGQAGELFF. CDR3 nucleotide sequence: TGTGCCAGCAGCCGGGGGAGGGGTCAGGCCGGGGAGCTGTTTTTT.

CDR3 loop: CASTPATSGSERVNEQFF. The DNA for the CDR3 is TGTGCCAGCACCCCGGCTACTAGCGGGAGTGAAAGGGTGAATGAGCAGTTCTTC. The rearrangement uses TRBV9 and TRBJ2-1; TRBD2 matches 11 bases. Germline trimming cut 6 bases from V and 7 bases from J; bases unmatched to any gene: 18. CDR3 length: 18 residues. CDR1 is SGDLS, CDR2 YYNGEE, per germline. Combining the CDR3 with reference TRBV9 and TRBJ2-1 gives the whole variable domain DSGVTQTPKHLITATGQRVTLRCSPRSGDLSVYWYQQSLDQGLQFLIQYYNGEERAKGNILERFSAQQFPDLHSELNLSSLELGDSALYFCASTPATSGSERVNEQFFGPGTRLTVL.

The V and J genes are TRBV12-3 or TRBV12-4 and TRBJ1-2, with D possibly matching TRBD1 (5 bases). This CDR3 has 12 amino acids. The V and J ends lost 3 bases and 8 bases respectively, with 10 bases between them. The CDR3 protein is CASSFGGLGYTF. The CDR3 bases are TGTGCCAGCAGTTTCGGGGGACTGGGCTACACCTTC.

The chain couples TRBV11-3 to TRBJ2-3, with TRBD1 identical over 8 bases. V was clipped by 5 bases and J by 6 bases; unmatched bases: 7. The CDR3 totals 14 residues. Germline V gene lookup returns CDR1 SGHNT and CDR2 YENEEA. CDR3 nucleotide sequence: TGTGCCAGCAGCCTCAGGGGGCAATCGGATACGCAGTATTTT. It translates to CASSLRGQSDTQYF.

This clone was detected only once. The chain has TRBV6-2 or TRBV6-3 and TRBJ2-7; weak D call: TRBD1 (5 bases). V gave up 5 bases and J gave up 3 bases, with 11 bases separating them. This CDR3 has 13 residues. The germline V gene encodes CDR1 MNHEY and CDR2 SVGEGT. The CDR3 region is CASSKTAIYEQYV. The CDR3 DNA is TGTGCCAGCAGTAAGACAGCGATCTACGAGCAGTACGTC.

The chain employs TRBV25-1 and TRBJ2-7; TRBD1 is a possible D gene (5 bases). The V and J ends lost 1 base and 9 bases respectively, with 10 bases between them. This CDR3 contains 12 residues. Germline values: CDR1 MGHDK, CDR2 SYGVNS. The CDR3 nucleotides are TGTGCCAGCAGTGAATTAGGGGTCGGGCAGTACTTC. Protein product: CASSELGVGQYF.

The chain couples TRBV29-1 to TRBJ1-5; unclear D gene. With 6 bases removed from V and 0 bases from J, the gap between germline ends came to 15 bases. From germline, CDR1 is SQVTM and CDR2 ANQGSEA. This CDR3 is 15 amino acids long. CDR3 residues: CSVASEGISNQPQHF. In DNA form, the CDR3 reads TGCAGCGTCGCCTCAGAGGGAATTAGCAATCAGCCCCAGCATTTT. Together with reference TRBV29-1 and TRBJ1-5, the CDR3 gives the full variable domain: SAVISQKPSRDICQRGTSLTIQCQVDSQVTMMFWYRQQPGQSLTLIATANQGSEATYESGFVIDKFPISRPNLTFSTLTVSNMSPEDSSIYLCSVASEGISNQPQHFGDGTRLSIL.

J is TRBJ2-1 and V is TRBV7-9; D is perhaps TRBD1 (5 bases). The CDR3 contains 16 residues. Germline values: CDR1 SEHNR, CDR2 FQNEAQ (reference sequence). V was cut by 3 bases and J by 2 bases, with 14 bases left in between. The CDR3 DNA is TGTGCCAGCAGCTTGTCTTACCAGGGCACCTACAATGAGCAGTTCTTC. This translates into CASSLSYQGTYNEQFF.

The chain carries TRBV28 and TRBJ2-1, with D maybe TRBD1 (6 bases). Trimming left V 4 bases short and J 4 bases short, with 17 bases between. Germline V CDR1 and CDR2: MDHEN, SYDVKM. The CDR3 totals 16 residues. This chain's CDR3 is CASSSLKKGGYNEQFF. DNA for the CDR3: TGTGCCAGCAGTTCCCTAAAAAAAGGGGGTTACAATGAGCAGTTCTTC. The full variable domain, its missing parts supplied by reference TRBV28 and TRBJ2-1, is DVKVTQSSRYLVKRTGEKVFLECVQDMDHENMFWYRQDPGLGLRLIYFSYDVKMKEKGDIPEGYSVSREKKERFSLILESASTNQTSMYLCASSSLKKGGYNEQFFGPGTRLTVL.

V usage is TRBV18 and J usage is TRBJ2-5; 8 positions match TRBD1. J gave up 3 bases and V 1 base, and 7 bases lay outside the gene matches. The V gene's germline CDR1 is KGHSH and CDR2 LQKENI. This CDR3 spans 16 amino acids. Here the CDR3 DNA reads TGTGCCAGCTCACCACGTCAGGGGGCAAGAGAAGAGACCCAGTACTTC. Translated, it gives CASSPRQGAREETQYF.

V usage is TRBV5-1 and J usage is TRBJ2-1, with 13 nucleotides matching TRBD2. The CDR3 extends over 16 amino acids. Trimming removed 4 bases from V and 9 bases from J; junction bases left unmatched: 10. Per the germline V gene, CDR1 is SGHRS and CDR2 is YFSETQ. Written as DNA, the CDR3 is TGCGCCAGCAGCACCACTAGCGGGAGGGCCGCCGGTGAGCAGTTCTTC. Its translation is CASSTTSGRAAGEQFF.